The sequence of this T cell receptor beta chain was determined in a study of shared clonotypes between healthy human individuals. General study findings and limits: An anticipated effect of sequencing depth on clonotype sharing among donors was recognized. Memory subsets generally showed smaller estimated richness than naive subsets did. When compared with the clonotypes that were shared by all four sorted-subset donors, the non-shared clonotypes turned out to have lower generation probabilities.

Assay used: immunoSEQ multiplex PCR; TCRdb lists only in-frame clones, some missing. The data show approximately 1.9 million clones, around 93% seen once. Comments on this clone: Antigen unknown.

CD45RO negativity and positive selection for CCR7 defined naive CD8 cells, a population that excluded terminally differentiated effector memory CD45RA+ cells. Germline V gene sequence: CDR1 MNHEY, CDR2 SVGAGI. V was clipped by 7 bases and J by 5 bases, with 13 bases between them. The CDR3 extends over 13 amino acids. The specimen was naive CD8+ T cells from PBMCs. The chain carries TRBV6-5 and TRBJ2-3; possibly TRBD2 for D (6 bases). The sequence was collected from a young man in good health. Some clones in this sample may be carry-over from other donors' samples. The CDR3: CASKAGLKDTQYF. In DNA form, the CDR3 reads TGTGCCAGCAAGGCGGGGCTAAAAGATACGCAGTATTTT.